These 17 T cell receptor beta chains were all obtained from the same sample, sequenced in a study of shared clonotypes between healthy human individuals. TCRdb keeps only in-frame clones here, not all; method: immunoSEQ multiplex PCR. The sample has a few million clones, more than 80% seen once. Input material: naive CD4+ T cells from PBMCs. The sample's subset: CD45RA+ positively selected. All receptors come from a young man in good health. Some clones in this sample may be carry-over from other donors' samples.

The chain has TRBV27 and TRBJ2-1; 9 bases are shared with TRBD1. The V segment lost 4 bases and the J segment 0 bases; nucleotides outside the gene matches: 1. Per germline, CDR1 MNHEY and CDR2 SMNVEV (reference sequence). The CDR3 has 15 amino acids. The CDR3 reads CASSWDRVSYNEQFF. The CDR3 DNA is TGTGCCAGCAGTTGGGACAGGGTCTCCTACAATGAGCAGTTCTTC.

The chain recombines TRBV10-3 with TRBJ2-7; TRBD1 might be the D (5 bases). CDR1 and CDR2 (germline): ENHRY, SYGVKD. The length of the CDR3 is 14 residues. V lost 5 bases, J lost 0 bases, and 11 bases lay in between. CDR3 protein: CAISPPDSSYEQYF. The DNA of the CDR3 is TGTGCCATCAGTCCCCCAGACAGCTCCTACGAGCAGTACTTC.

Comment on this clone: At one of its ends the junction is not consistent with the germline gene, which may arise from a read error. The rearrangement uses TRBV2 and TRBJ1-2; D uncertain. CDR3 size: 13 residues. CDR1 is SNHLY, CDR2 FYNNEI, per germline. This chain's CDR3 is CASSDESRPGIAF. DNA of the CDR3: TGTGCCAGCAGTGATGAAAGCAGGCCCGGCATCGCCTTC.

The chain has TRBV7-3 and TRBJ1-4; perhaps TRBD1 as D (6 bases). The V gene lost 3 bases and the J gene lost 10 bases, with 18 bases spanning the gap. The germline gives CDR1 SGHTA, CDR2 FQGTGA. The CDR3 covers 15 residues. DNA of the CDR3: TGTGCCAGCAGCTTTAGTTGTTTCAGGGGTAGAAAACTGTTTTTT. The encoded protein is CASSFSCFRGRKLFF.

This chain joins TRBV28 and TRBJ1-4, with D perhaps TRBD1 (6 bases). Looked up from germline, CDR1 is MDHEN and CDR2 is SYDVKM. The CDR3 has 15 residues. Trimming took off 5 bases at V and 8 bases at J, with 18 bases between the two ends. The CDR3 DNA is TGTGCCAGCAGTCCGGCGGCAGGGGTTAACGAAAAACTGTTTTTT. This codes for CASSPAAGVNEKLFF.

V usage is TRBV5-1 and J usage is TRBJ1-1; D not certain. Between the trimmed V and J ends, which lost 4 bases and 5 bases, there was a span of 18 bases. This CDR3 comprises 15 residues. Germline loops: CDR1 SGHRS, CDR2 YFSETQ. CDR3 loop: CASSAQMDGLTEAFF. CDR3 bases: TGCGCCAGCAGCGCCCAGATGGACGGCCTAACTGAAGCTTTCTTT.

The chain joins TRBV25-1 to TRBJ2-7; D gene uncertain. Germline values: CDR1 MGHDK, CDR2 SYGVNS. Trimming removed 1 base at V and 6 bases at J, with 16 bases between. The CDR3 contains 15 residues. CDR3 sequence: CASSELVPPPAEQYF. The CDR3, as DNA: TGTGCCAGCAGTGAATTGGTTCCACCCCCGGCCGAGCAGTACTTC.

The chain recombines TRBV28 with TRBJ1-2; 9 positions agree with TRBD1. With V trimmed by 1 base and J by 6 bases, 12 bases remained unmatched. The CDR3 covers 17 residues. CDR1 and CDR2 from the germline V gene are MDHEN and SYDVKM. The chain's CDR3 is CASSLFGKVQGANGYTF. The CDR3 DNA follows: TGTGCCAGCAGTTTATTTGGTAAGGTACAGGGGGCGAATGGCTACACCTTC.

This rearrangement joins TRBV18 to TRBJ2-3, with a weak D call TRBD1 (7 bases). The CDR3 is 17 amino acids. V lost 3 bases and J lost 1, with 17 bases in between. Germline CDR1 KGHSH, CDR2 LQKENI. The CDR3, as DNA: TGTGCCAGCTCACCCAGGACAGGAGGGTTGGGCACAGATACGCAGTATTTT. This codes for CASSPRTGGLGTDTQYF.

The V and J genes are TRBV5-1 and TRBJ2-7; a possible D gene is TRBD2 (6 bases). This CDR3 is built from 15 residues. Trimming stripped 4 bases from V and 7 bases from J, with 21 bases between. Germline lookup yields CDR1 SGHRS and CDR2 YFSETQ. The CDR3 region has the DNA TGCGCCAGCAGCGGGACGGGACTCATGGCGGGGGAGCAGTACTTC. It translates to CASSGTGLMAGEQYF.

The V gene is TRBV25-1, the J gene TRBJ2-7; TRBD2 matches at 16 bases. J was trimmed by 6 bases and V by 5 bases; bases with no gene match: 10. Germline V gene data show CDR1 as MGHDK and CDR2 as SYGVNS. The CDR3 length is 17 residues. The CDR3 reads CASSPSTGLAGGSEQYF. CDR3 nucleotide sequence: TGTGCCAGCAGTCCAAGCACGGGACTAGCGGGAGGGAGCGAGCAGTACTTC.

This clone was found once. The chain carries TRBV6-5 and TRBJ1-4; D uncertain. The CDR3 loop spans 14 amino acids. Trimming pared 4 bases from V and 4 bases from J, leaving 10 bases between. Per germline, CDR1 MNHEY and CDR2 SVGAGI. Here the CDR3 reads CASSSPAFNEKLFF. As DNA, the CDR3 is TGTGCCAGCAGTTCTCCTGCCTTTAATGAAAAACTGTTTTTT.

As to this clone: In this CDR3 the conserved last residue, phenylalanine or tryptophan, is missing, so a read error is likely. The rearrangement uses TRBV28 and TRBJ1-1, with D tentatively TRBD1 (5 bases). Germline V CDR1 and CDR2: MDHEN, SYDVKM. This CDR3 has 13 amino acids. Trimming took off 4 bases at V and 10 bases at J, with 16 bases between the two ends. The CDR3 bases are TGTGCCAGCAGTTCCCCTGGGACTCGGATAGCTTTCCTT. Its protein is CASSSPGTRIAFL.

This chain uses TRBV2 with TRBJ2-1; D is possibly TRBD2 (5 bases). The CDR3 spans 14 residues. V lost 3 bases and J lost 5, with 11 bases in between. Germline V gene lookup returns CDR1 SNHLY and CDR2 FYNNEI. The CDR3 sequence is CASSDRLTNNEQFF. Written as DNA, the CDR3 is TGTGCCAGCAGTGACAGACTAACGAACAATGAGCAGTTCTTC.

The chain recombines TRBV9 with TRBJ1-6; a weak D match, TRBD1 (5 bases). Trimming took 4 bases from V and 8 from J, leaving 16 bases between them. The CDR3 consists of 15 residues. The germline V gene has CDR1 SGDLS and CDR2 YYNGEE. The CDR3 DNA sequence: TGTGCCAGCAGCCCTCAGGGCCGCCCAGATTCACCCCTCCACTTT. Translation gives CASSPQGRPDSPLHF.

CDR3 DNA: TGTGCCAGTAGTCAAAATGAAAAACTGTTTTTT. Amino acid sequence: CASSQNEKLFF. V and J are TRBV19 and TRBJ1-4; no reliable D call. Trimming shortened V by 5 bases and J by 5 bases, and 3 bases separated the two germline ends. The CDR3 consists of 11 residues. Germline V gene data show CDR1 as LNHDA and CDR2 as SQIVND (reference sequence).

The CDR3 region is CASSLDKDRGKNTEAFF. CDR3 nucleotides: TGTGCCAGCAGCTTGGACAAGGACAGGGGCAAGAACACTGAAGCTTTCTTT. This chain uses TRBV5-4 with TRBJ1-1; 9 nucleotides align to TRBD1. CDR1 SGHNT and CDR2 YYREEE come from the germline V gene (reference sequence). V lost 0 bases and J lost 1; bases outside the gene matches: 7. CDR3 length: 17 amino acids.